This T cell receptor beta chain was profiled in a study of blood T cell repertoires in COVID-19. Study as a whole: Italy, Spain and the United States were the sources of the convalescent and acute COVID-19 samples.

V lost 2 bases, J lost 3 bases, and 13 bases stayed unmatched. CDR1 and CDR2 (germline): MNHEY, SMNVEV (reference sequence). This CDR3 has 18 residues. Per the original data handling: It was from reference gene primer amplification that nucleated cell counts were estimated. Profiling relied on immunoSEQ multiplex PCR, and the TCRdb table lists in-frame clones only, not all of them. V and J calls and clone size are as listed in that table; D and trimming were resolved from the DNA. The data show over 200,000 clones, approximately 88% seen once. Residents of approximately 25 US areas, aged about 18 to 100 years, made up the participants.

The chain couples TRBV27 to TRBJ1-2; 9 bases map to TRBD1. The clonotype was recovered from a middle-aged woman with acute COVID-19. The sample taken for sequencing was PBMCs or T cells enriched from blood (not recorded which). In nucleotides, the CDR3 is TGTGCCAGCAGTTTAAGGGCCCTAGGACAGGGGAAGGACTATGGCTACACCTTC. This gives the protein CASSLRALGQGKDYGYTF.